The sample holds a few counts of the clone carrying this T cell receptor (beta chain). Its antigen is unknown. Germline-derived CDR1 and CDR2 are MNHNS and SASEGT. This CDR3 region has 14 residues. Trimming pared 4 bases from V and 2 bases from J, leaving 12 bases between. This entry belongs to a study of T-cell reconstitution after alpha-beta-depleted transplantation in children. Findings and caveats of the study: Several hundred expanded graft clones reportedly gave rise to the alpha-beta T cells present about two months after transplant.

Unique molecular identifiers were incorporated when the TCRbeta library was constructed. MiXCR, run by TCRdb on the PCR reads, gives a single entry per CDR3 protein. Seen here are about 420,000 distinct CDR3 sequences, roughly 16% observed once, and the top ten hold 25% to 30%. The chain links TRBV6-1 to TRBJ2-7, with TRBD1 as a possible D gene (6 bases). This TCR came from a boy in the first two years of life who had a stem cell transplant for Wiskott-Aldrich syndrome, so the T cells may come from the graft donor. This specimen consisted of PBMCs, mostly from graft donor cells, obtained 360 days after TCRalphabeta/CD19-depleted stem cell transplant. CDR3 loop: CASSVFRGAYEQYF. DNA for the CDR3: TGTGCCAGCAGTGTGTTCAGGGGCGCCTACGAGCAGTACTTC.